These 17 T cell receptor beta chains originate from one sample sequenced in a study of breast tumors, draining lymph nodes, adjacent tissues. Breast cancer patients provided tissue from their axillary draining lymph nodes. TCRdb recomputed calls from the multiplex PCR reads with MiXCR, one row per CDR3 protein. The sample records roughly 130,000 distinct CDR3 sequences, about 20% being singletons. The specimen sequenced was axillary lymph node tissue. These receptors were obtained from a female donor with breast cancer. Some clones in this sample may be carry-over from other donors' samples.

The gene calls are TRBV19 and TRBJ2-1; unclear D gene. The CDR3 has 14 amino acids. V lost 6 bases to trimming and J lost 5 bases, with 14 bases between them. Germline V gene data show CDR1 as LNHDA and CDR2 as SQIVND (reference sequence). In nucleotides, the CDR3 is TGTGCCAGTAGGGGGAAAGTTGAGAACAATGAGCAGTTCTTC. Translation gives CASRGKVENNEQFF.

In this sample, this clonotype turned up many times. The chain has TRBV4-2 and TRBJ2-3; 10 positions match TRBD2. Looked up from germline, CDR1 is LGHNA and CDR2 is YNFKEQ. Losses at the gene ends were 0 bases for V and 1 base for J; bases not matched to a gene: 7. This CDR3 contains 18 residues. CDR3 loop: CASSQDPSGRGGTDTQYF. The CDR3 DNA sequence: TGTGCCAGCAGCCAAGATCCCAGCGGGAGGGGAGGCACAGATACGCAGTATTTT.

This clonotype was picked up many times. The chain couples TRBV15 to TRBJ1-4; D gene unclear. There are 13 residues in the CDR3. The V end lost 6 bases, the J end lost 6 bases, and 11 bases lay between the germline ends. In germline, CDR1 is LNHNV, CDR2 YYDKDF (reference sequence). The CDR3 loop reads CATRATEDEKLFF. The CDR3 nucleotides are TGTGCCACCAGGGCCACCGAGGATGAAAAACTGTTTTTT. The full variable domain, with the rest looked up from reference TRBV15 and TRBJ1-4, is DAMVIQNPRYQVTQFGKPVTLSCSQTLNHNVMYWYQQKSSQAPKLLFHYYDKDFNNEADTPDNFQSRRPNTSFCFLDIRSPGLGDTAMYLCATRATEDEKLFFGSGTQLSVL.

A word on this clonotype: Given a much more abundant clone one base away, this may be a read error. The J gene is TRBJ1-3, the V gene TRBV9; D is possibly TRBD1 (6 bases). The CDR3 is 16 amino acids. Germline V lookup: CDR1 SGDLS, CDR2 YYNGEE. CDR3 DNA sequence: TGTGCCAGCAGCGTAGGATCAGGGATGACAGGAAACGCCATATATTTT. Translated: CASSVGSGMTGNAIYF.

This clonotype appeared many times. V gene TRBV12-5 combines with J gene TRBJ1-5; TRBD1 agrees at 7 bases. Trimming cost V 6 bases and J 4 bases; bases outside gene matches: 9. This CDR3 has 15 amino acids. Germline V gene data show CDR1 as LGHNT and CDR2 as FRNRAP. Here the CDR3 reads CASGVPGTDNQPQHF. The DNA of the CDR3 is TGTGCTAGTGGAGTCCCCGGGACAGATAATCAGCCCCAGCATTTT. The whole variable domain, filled in from reference TRBV12-5 and TRBJ1-5, reads DARVTQTPRHKVTEMGQEVTMRCQPILGHNTVFWYRQTMMQGLELLAYFRNRAPLDDSGMPKDRFSAEMPDATLATLKIQPSEPRDSAVYFCASGVPGTDNQPQHFGDGTRLSIL.

This clonotype has a count of ten or more. The rearrangement joins TRBV2 to TRBJ2-1, with 9 bases matching TRBD1. V was clipped by 1 base and J by 8 bases; unmatched bases: 6. The CDR3 runs to 15 residues. Germline V CDR1 and CDR2: SNHLY, FYNNEI. The CDR3 region is CASSEVGQGGDEQFF. For the CDR3, the DNA is TGTGCCAGCAGTGAAGTGGGACAGGGAGGCGATGAGCAGTTCTTC.

This clonotype was observed many times. This chain uses TRBV12-3 or TRBV12-4 with TRBJ2-7, with D perhaps matching TRBD1 or TRBD2 (5 bases each). V lost 8 bases, J lost 3 bases, and 14 bases lay in between. CDR3 size: 13 residues. The CDR3 DNA sequence: TGTGCCAGCGAACGGGCAGGGAGCTACGAGCAGTACTTC. It is translated as CASERAGSYEQYF.

This clonotype was counted ten times or more. The rearrangement joins TRBV19 to TRBJ2-1, with 10 nucleotides matching TRBD2. The CDR3 loop spans 13 amino acids. V lost 4 bases to trimming and J lost 12 bases; unmatched junction nucleotides: 6. The V gene's germline CDR1 is LNHDA and CDR2 SQIVND (reference sequence). The CDR3: CASSNLAGVRQFF. The CDR3 DNA reads as TGTGCCAGTAGTAATCTAGCGGGAGTCAGGCAGTTCTTC.

This clonotype came up many times. J is TRBJ2-3 and V is TRBV6-4, with TRBD2 identical over 9 bases. Germline V gene lookup returns CDR1 MRHNA and CDR2 SNTAGT. Trimming removed 5 bases from V and 5 bases from J; junction bases left unmatched: 8. CDR3 length equals 15 residues. The CDR3 loop is CASSPGGGGRDTQYF. CDR3 bases: TGTGCCAGCAGTCCTGGCGGGGGGGGTAGAGATACGCAGTATTTT.

This clonotype has at least ten counts. The rearrangement links TRBV30 to TRBJ1-3; no definite D call. CDR1 is GTSNPN, CDR2 SVGIG, per germline (reference sequence). The CDR3 covers 14 residues. Trimming cost V 3 bases and J 6 bases, with 15 bases left between them. The CDR3 region has the DNA TGTGCCTGGAGCTCCCCCCGAGGAGTAAACACCATATATTTT. It is translated as CAWSSPRGVNTIYF.

This clonotype occurred once. The rearrangement uses TRBV25-1 and TRBJ1-1; 8 bases match TRBD1. The trim removed 6 bases at V and 4 bases at J, leaving 7 bases unmatched. The CDR3 has 14 amino acids. CDR1 is MGHDK, CDR2 SYGVNS, per germline. CDR3 protein: CASSSLTGGTEAFF. CDR3 coding DNA: TGTGCCAGCAGCAGTCTAACAGGGGGCACTGAAGCTTTCTTT.

A note on this clonotype: A read error may explain this, as a much larger clone is one base away. This chain uses TRBV6-5 with TRBJ2-1; D not certain. This CDR3 spans 14 amino acids. CDR1 is MNHEY, CDR2 SVGAGI, per germline. CDR3 in DNA: TGTGTCAGCAGACGACGGTTCTCCTACAATGAGCAGTTCTTC. Translated: CVSRRRFSYNEQFF.

This clonotype was counted only a few times. The V gene is TRBV12-3 or TRBV12-4, the J gene TRBJ2-1; 8 bases line up with TRBD2. Losses at the gene ends were 2 bases for V and 7 bases for J; bases not matched to a gene: 16. The CDR3 runs 18 residues. The CDR3 spells CASSLRGGGPGQGNEQFF. CDR3 sequence (DNA): TGTGCCAGCAGTTTACGGGGGGGGGGGCCCGGCCAGGGGAATGAGCAGTTCTTC.

To note about this clonotype: This could be a read error, since a much larger clone is one nucleotide away. The chain carries TRBV2 and TRBJ1-5; perhaps TRBD1 as D (5 bases). V lost 8 bases and J lost 0, with 17 bases in between. The germline CDR1 and CDR2 sequences are SNHLY and FYNNEI. The CDR3 sequence is 16 residues long. CDR3 DNA sequence: TGTGCCAGCTCCGAAGGTCAGGGCAATAGCAATCAGCCCCAGCATTTT. As protein: CASSEGQGNSNQPQHF.

Points on this clonotype: A single base separates this from a much larger clone, so it may be a read error. V and J are TRBV7-2 and TRBJ2-3; 9 positions match TRBD2. CDR3 length equals 16 residues. The J segment lost 5 bases and the V segment lost 5 bases, leaving 11 bases of the junction unmatched. Germline V gene lookup returns CDR1 SGHTA and CDR2 FQGNSA. CDR3 bases: TGTGCCAGCAGCCCAAGCGGGAGGCTGCTGGGAGATACGCAGTATTTT. Translation gives CASSPSGRLLGDTQYF.

This clonotype came up many times. The chain couples TRBV7-9 to TRBJ1-6; D is undetermined. From germline, CDR1 is SEHNR and CDR2 FQNEAQ (reference sequence). The ends were cut back, 0 bases at V and 7 bases at J, with 10 bases in the middle. CDR3 length equals 15 residues. DNA for the CDR3: TGTGCCAGCAGCTTAGCGGCAGCCTCAAATTCACCCCTCCACTTT. Translating it yields CASSLAAASNSPLHF.

In this sample, this clonotype turned up a few times. The chain has TRBV6-6 and TRBJ1-1; 8 bases agree with TRBD1. Per the germline V gene, CDR1 is MNHNY and CDR2 is SVGAGI (reference sequence). V gave up 8 bases and J gave up 1 base; unmatched junction bases: 6. The CDR3 contains 14 residues. CDR3 in DNA: TGTGCCAGCTTGACAGGGGTCGCGAACACTGAAGCTTTCTTT. Its protein product is CASLTGVANTEAFF.